The present TCR beta chain was sequenced within a study of blood T cell repertoires in COVID-19. Looking at the study overall: Sites across the United States, Italy and Spain contributed samples from acute and convalescent COVID-19. The analysed material was cDNA or gDNA that came from T cells, B-cell-depleted T cells, or PBMCs.

Per the study methods: The authors estimated nucleated cell counts from reference gene primer amplification. TCRdb keeps only in-frame clones here, not all; method: immunoSEQ multiplex PCR. V, J and clone size are those of that table, while D and trimming were read from the DNA. The sample shows some 99,000 clones, 75% to 85% of them seen only once. Germline V gene sequence: CDR1 KGHSH, CDR2 LQKENI. Trimming stripped 1 base from V and 3 bases from J, with 6 bases between. The CDR3 is 13 residues long. This TCR was sampled from a woman older than 75 with active or convalescent COVID-19. The chain employs TRBV18 and TRBJ1-2; D remains ambiguous. Sequencing was performed on peripheral blood. CDR3 DNA sequence: TGTGCCAGCTCACCACAGGGAGACTATGGCTACACCTTC. It yields the protein CASSPQGDYGYTF.